These 16 T cell receptor beta chains were sequenced from one sample in a study of T-cell reconstitution after alpha-beta-depleted transplantation in children. Preparation of the TCRbeta library involved a method that used unique molecular identifiers. TCRdb ran MiXCR on the PCR reads and lists one entry per CDR3 protein. This table has approximately 1,000,000 distinct CDR3 sequences, 25% to 35% appearing once. Sample: PBMCs, mostly from graft donor cells, taken 360 days after TCRalphabeta/CD19-depleted stem cell transplant. The receptor source for this set is a boy less than two years old who had a stem cell transplant for SCID, so the T cells may come from the graft donor.

In nucleotides, the CDR3 is TGTGCCACCAGCATGGGCAGGGCGAGAGAGCAGTTCTTC. This gives the protein CATSMGRAREQFF. This chain uses TRBV15 with TRBJ2-1; weak D call: TRBD1 (5 bases). Trimming removed 4 bases from V and 10 bases from J, with 14 bases in between. This CDR3 is 13 amino acids long. Germline V lookup: CDR1 LNHNV, CDR2 YYDKDF (reference sequence).

This clonotype was seen only once. This chain links TRBV5-1 with TRBJ1-4; D possibly corresponds to TRBD1 (5 bases). The CDR3 is 14 amino acids. CDR1 and CDR2 from the germline V gene are SGHRS and YFSETQ. Trimming stripped 4 bases from V and 8 bases from J, with 15 bases between. Here the CDR3 DNA reads TGCGCCAGCAGCCCAGGGTTCGGGGAAGAAAAACTGTTTTTT. Residues: CASSPGFGEEKLFF.

This clonotype was recorded a few times. This chain connects TRBV12-3 or TRBV12-4 to TRBJ1-4, with TRBD1 identical over 9 bases. V dropped 3 bases and J dropped 11; count of bases not matched to a gene: 7. This CDR3 comprises 14 residues. The CDR3 region is CASSLRDRVNKLFF. The CDR3 region has the DNA TGTGCCAGCAGTTTGAGGGACAGGGTGAACAAACTGTTTTTT.

This chain joins TRBV29-1 and TRBJ1-1; no clear D gene. This CDR3 has 13 amino acids. The V gene's germline CDR1 is SQVTM and CDR2 ANQGSEA. The V gene lost 2 bases and the J gene lost 2 bases, with 9 bases spanning the gap. The CDR3 loop is CSVELEPNTEAFF. CDR3 in DNA: TGCAGCGTTGAATTAGAACCCAACACTGAAGCTTTCTTT.

This clonotype was seen a handful of times. As DNA, the CDR3 is TGTGCCAGCAGCCCGGGCTTCGGGGGAAAGACTGAAGCTTTCTTT. Protein sequence: CASSPGFGGKTEAFF. This rearrangement joins TRBV14 to TRBJ1-1, with a possible D match to TRBD1 (5 bases). Trimming stripped 4 bases from V and 5 bases from J, with 17 bases between. This CDR3 is 15 amino acids long. The V gene's germline CDR1 is SGHDN and CDR2 FVKESK.

This chain links TRBV4-2 with TRBJ2-3, with 13 nucleotides matching TRBD2. This CDR3 has 20 residues. The V segment lost 0 bases and the J segment 0 bases; nucleotides outside the gene matches: 9. Germline V gives CDR1 LGHNA, CDR2 YNFKEQ. In DNA form, the CDR3 reads TGTGCCAGCAGCCAAGAGCTTACTAGCGGGGGGGGTTCTAGCACAGATACGCAGTATTTT. Translating it yields CASSQELTSGGGSSTDTQYF.

The J gene is TRBJ2-5, the V gene TRBV24-1; TRBD2 agrees at 9 bases. V was clipped by 3 bases and J by 0 bases; unmatched bases: 7. This CDR3 contains 17 residues. The germline gives CDR1 KGHDR, CDR2 SFDVKD. The CDR3 DNA follows: TGTGCCACCAGTGATATGTGGCGGGGGGGGTACCAAGAGACCCAGTACTTC. This sequence encodes CATSDMWRGGYQETQYF.

This clonotype appeared a few times. This chain uses TRBV9 with TRBJ2-1, with 10 bases identical to TRBD2. Trimming removed 1 base from V and 4 bases from J; junction bases left unmatched: 5. CDR3 length equals 16 residues. Germline V gene lookup returns CDR1 SGDLS and CDR2 YYNGEE. The CDR3 loop is CASSVLSGGRYNEQFF. The DNA for the CDR3 is TGTGCCAGCAGCGTACTTAGCGGGGGGAGGTACAATGAGCAGTTCTTC. Combining the CDR3 with reference TRBV9 and TRBJ2-1 gives the whole variable domain DSGVTQTPKHLITATGQRVTLRCSPRSGDLSVYWYQQSLDQGLQFLIQYYNGEERAKGNILERFSAQQFPDLHSELNLSSLELGDSALYFCASSVLSGGRYNEQFFGPGTRLTVL.

The V call is TRBV6-1, the J call TRBJ1-6, with TRBD1 identical over 11 bases. Germline loops: CDR1 MNHNS, CDR2 SASEGT. This CDR3 region has 15 residues. The ends lost 6 bases at V and 8 bases at J; junction bases unmatched: 6. The CDR3: CASRGDRGKYSPLHF. The CDR3 DNA is TGTGCCAGCAGAGGGGACAGGGGGAAATATTCACCCCTCCACTTT.

V is TRBV5-1 and J is TRBJ2-7; no firm D call. The CDR3 covers 13 residues. V lost 5 bases and J lost 4, with 13 bases in between. Germline V gene data show CDR1 as SGHRS and CDR2 as YFSETQ. The CDR3, as DNA: TGCGCCAGCAGGCCCGGACCTGAATACGAGCAGTACTTC. This sequence encodes CASRPGPEYEQYF.

In this sample, this clonotype turned up once. CDR3 residues: CASSLRSAGQGTYEQYF. CDR3 DNA: TGTGCCAGCAGTTTAAGGTCCGCGGGACAGGGGACCTACGAGCAGTACTTC. V gene TRBV7-8 combines with J gene TRBJ2-7; 10 bases are a match to TRBD1. Germline V gene lookup returns CDR1 SGHVS and CDR2 FQNEAQ. CDR3 length equals 17 residues. After removal of 6 bases from V and 2 bases from J, the junction contained 13 bases not matched to a gene.

The sample holds a few counts of this clonotype. The chain employs TRBV5-1 and TRBJ2-1; possible D gene TRBD1, 6 bases. Germline V gene data show CDR1 as SGHRS and CDR2 as YFSETQ. The CDR3 is 13 residues long. The V end was cut by 0 bases, the J end by 9 bases, with 10 bases between. The CDR3 loop reads CASSLGTDGEQFF. DNA of the CDR3: TGCGCCAGCAGCTTGGGGACAGACGGTGAGCAGTTCTTC.

The J gene is TRBJ2-3, the V gene TRBV12-3 or TRBV12-4; 8 bases agree with TRBD2. This CDR3 has 16 residues. Losses at the gene ends were 5 bases for V and 1 base for J; bases not matched to a gene: 8. The CDR3 spells CASSPRLATGTDTQYF. CDR3 coding DNA: TGTGCCAGCAGTCCACGACTAGCGACGGGCACAGATACGCAGTATTTT.

In this sample, this clonotype turned up a few times. The genes are TRBV12-3 or TRBV12-4 and TRBJ2-3; 7 bases line up with TRBD2. The CDR3 totals 15 residues. J was trimmed by 3 bases and V by 7 bases; bases with no gene match: 10. The CDR3 sequence: CASTLTGLQTDTQYF. The CDR3 nucleotides read TGTGCCAGCACCTTAACGGGACTACAAACAGATACGCAGTATTTT.

This clonotype was observed a few times. The V call is TRBV6-4, the J call TRBJ2-1; 7 bases line up with TRBD2. Germline trimming cut 4 bases from V and 2 bases from J; bases unmatched to any gene: 5. The germline CDR1 and CDR2 sequences are MRHNA and SNTAGT. CDR3 size: 15 residues. The CDR3 DNA is TGTGCCAGCAGTGTTAGCGGGTCGACCTACAATGAGCAGTTCTTC. Its translation: CASSVSGSTYNEQFF.

In this sample, this clonotype turned up a few times. This chain links TRBV5-1 with TRBJ1-1, with D possibly matching TRBD1 (5 bases). Germline assignment: CDR1 SGHRS and CDR2 YFSETQ. The germline V and J ends were trimmed by 1 base and 1 base, with 11 bases remaining between them. The CDR3 sequence is 15 residues long. This CDR3 reads CASSLLIGGNTEAFF. DNA of the CDR3: TGCGCCAGCAGCTTGTTAATTGGGGGGAACACTGAAGCTTTCTTT. Using reference TRBV5-1 and TRBJ1-1 for the parts outside the CDR3, the full variable domain is KAGVTQTPRYLIKTRGQQVTLSCSPISGHRSVSWYQQTPGQGLQFLFEYFSETQRNKGNFPGRFSGRQFSNSRSEMNVSTLELGDSALYLCASSLLIGGNTEAFFGQGTRLTVV.